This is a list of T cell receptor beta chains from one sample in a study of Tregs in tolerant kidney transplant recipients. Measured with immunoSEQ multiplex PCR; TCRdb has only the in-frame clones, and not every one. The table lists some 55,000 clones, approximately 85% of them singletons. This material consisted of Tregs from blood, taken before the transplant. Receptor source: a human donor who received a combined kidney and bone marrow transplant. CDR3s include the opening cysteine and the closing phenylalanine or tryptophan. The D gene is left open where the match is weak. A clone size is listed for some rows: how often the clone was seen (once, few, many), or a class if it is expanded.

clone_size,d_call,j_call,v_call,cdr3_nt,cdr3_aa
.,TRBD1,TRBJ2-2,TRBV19,TGTGCCAGTAGCCAACCGGGACAGGGGTGGGGCGGGGAGCTGTTTTTT,CASSQPGQGWGGELFF
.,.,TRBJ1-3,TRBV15,TGTGCCACCAGCAGAGATCTTTCAGGGACTGGAAACACCATATATTTT,CATSRDLSGTGNTIYF
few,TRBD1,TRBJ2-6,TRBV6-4,TGTGCCAGCCCGCCCGGGACAGGGACCTCTGGGGCCAACGTCCTGACTTTC,CASPPGTGTSGANVLTF
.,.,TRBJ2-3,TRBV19,TGTGCCAGTAGTTCCTTGTTTCGGGTGGAGTCCACAGATACGCAGTATTTT,CASSSLFRVESTDTQYF
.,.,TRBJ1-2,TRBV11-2,TGTGCCAGCAGCTTATGGGGCTATGGCTACACCTTC,CASSLWGYGYTF
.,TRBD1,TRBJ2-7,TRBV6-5,TGTGCCAGCAGACCCCGGGACAGTTCCTACGAGCAGTACTTC,CASRPRDSSYEQYF
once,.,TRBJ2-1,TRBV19,TGTGCCAGTAGTATAGTACCCCCCTCGAGTGAGCAGTTCTTC,CASSIVPPSSEQFF
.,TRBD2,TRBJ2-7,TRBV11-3,TGTGCCAGCAGCTTACTAGCGGGGACATCCTACGAGCAGTACTTC,CASSLLAGTSYEQYF
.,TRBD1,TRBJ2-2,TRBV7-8,TGTGCCAGCAGCTTAGACAGGGGCACCGGGGAGCTGTTTTTT,CASSLDRGTGELFF
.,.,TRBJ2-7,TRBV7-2,TGTGCCAGCAGCTTTGGGCCTTGGGAGCAGTACTTC,CASSFGPWEQYF
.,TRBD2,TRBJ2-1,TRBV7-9,TGTGCCAGCAGCGCACAGCCTCCTAGCGGGGGACCCGAGCAGTTCTTC,CASSAQPPSGGPEQFF
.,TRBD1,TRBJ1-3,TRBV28,TGTGCCAGCAGGGAAATAATTACAGGGGGCGGAAACACCATATATTTT,CASREIITGGGNTIYF
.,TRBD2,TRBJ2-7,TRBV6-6,TGTGCCAGCAGTTACTCAGGACTAGCGGGAATCGAGCAGTACTTC,CASSYSGLAGIEQYF
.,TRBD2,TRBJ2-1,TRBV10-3,TGTGCCACCAGACTAGCGGGGGGGCACCTGGCCTACAATGAGCAGTTCTTC,CATRLAGGHLAYNEQFF
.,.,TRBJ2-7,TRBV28,TGTGCCAGCAGTTTTTGGCTAGTGACCTCCTACGAGCAGTACTTC,CASSFWLVTSYEQYF
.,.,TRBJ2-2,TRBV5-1,TGCGCCAGCAGCTTCAGGGCCGGGTATGACACCGGGGAGCTGTTTTTT,CASSFRAGYDTGELFF
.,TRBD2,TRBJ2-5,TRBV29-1,TGCAGCGTTGAAGGGACTAGCGGGGGGGAGACCCAGTACTTC,CSVEGTSGGETQYF
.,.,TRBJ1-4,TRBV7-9,TGTGCCAGCAGCTTAGGAGGGACTAATGAAAAACTGTTTTTT,CASSLGGTNEKLFF
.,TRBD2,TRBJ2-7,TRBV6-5,TGTGCCAGCAGACTAGCGGGAGAGCAGTACTTC,CASRLAGEQYF
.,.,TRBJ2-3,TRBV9,TGTGCCAGCAGCCCCCATCCCCCGGGAACCACAGGCACAGATACGCAGTATTTT,CASSPHPPGTTGTDTQYF
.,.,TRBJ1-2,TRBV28,TGTGCCAGCAGTTTACTCGGGGGGGGCAACTATGGCTACACCTTC,CASSLLGGGNYGYTF
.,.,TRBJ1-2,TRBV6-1,TGTGCCAGCAGTGAAGCGGGCAGGGGTAACTATGGCTACACCTTC,CASSEAGRGNYGYTF
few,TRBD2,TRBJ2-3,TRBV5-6,TGTGCCAGCAGCACTAGCGGGAGGGCCTCAGATACGCAGTATTTT,CASSTSGRASDTQYF
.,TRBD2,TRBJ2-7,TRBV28,TGTGCCAGCAGAGGTACGAAGCGGGGCTACGAGCAGTACTTC,CASRGTKRGYEQYF
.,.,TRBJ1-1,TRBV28,TGTGCCAGCAGTTTAAGGGGAACTGAAGCTTTCTTT,CASSLRGTEAFF
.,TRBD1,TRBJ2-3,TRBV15,TGTGCCACAGAACAGGGGGCAGGGGCTACAGATACGCAGTATTTT,CATEQGAGATDTQYF
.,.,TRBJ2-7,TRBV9,TGTGCCAGCAGCGTATCAGGGGCCAACTCCTACGAGCAGTACTTC,CASSVSGANSYEQYF
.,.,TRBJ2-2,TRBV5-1,TGCGCCAGCAGCGCCACGGGATCGAACACCGGGGAGCTGTTTTTT,CASSATGSNTGELFF
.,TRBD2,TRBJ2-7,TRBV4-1,TGCGCCCGCAGCCAAGATGTTTTTGGGGGGGGTAAGGACGAGCAGTACTTC,CARSQDVFGGGKDEQYF
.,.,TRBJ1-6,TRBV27,TGTGCCAGCAGTTTTTCCTTGGGGATCCGTAATTCACCCCTCCACTTT,CASSFSLGIRNSPLHF
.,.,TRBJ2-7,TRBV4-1,TGCGCCAGCAGCCTAAGTCCCTCCGCGGGGGCGAATCGTTACGAGCAGTACTTC,CASSLSPSAGANRYEQYF
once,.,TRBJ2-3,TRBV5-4,TGTGCCAGCACCCGAGGGTTTGACCCTAGCACAGATACGCAGTATTTT,CASTRGFDPSTDTQYF
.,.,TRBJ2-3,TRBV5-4,TGTGCCAGCAGCTTCCTGACACCCGCTGTAGATACGCAGTATTTT,CASSFLTPAVDTQYF
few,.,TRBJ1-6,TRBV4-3,TGCGCCAGCAGCCAAGATCGAGGGTCACCCCTCCACTTT,CASSQDRGSPLHF
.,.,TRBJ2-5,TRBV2,TGTGCCAGCAGCTTGGGCGCCTTGGAGACCCAGTACTTC,CASSLGALETQYF
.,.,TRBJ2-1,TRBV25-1,TGTGCCAGCAGGAGGACAGGAGGGAATGAGCAGTTCTTC,CASRRTGGNEQFF
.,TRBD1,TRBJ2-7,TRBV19,TGTGCCAGTAGAGACAGGGGCGTCTACGAGCAGTACTTC,CASRDRGVYEQYF
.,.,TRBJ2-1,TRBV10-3,TGTGCCATCAGTGACCACCTGGCGGGGGCCGGCAATGAGCAGTTCTTC,CAISDHLAGAGNEQFF
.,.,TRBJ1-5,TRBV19,TGTGCCAGTAGTATTTGGGGGGGAGTCAATCAGCCCCAGCATTTT,CASSIWGGVNQPQHF
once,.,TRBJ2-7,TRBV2,TGTGCCAGCAGTGAAGGGGTCCGTTACGAGCAGTACTTC,CASSEGVRYEQYF
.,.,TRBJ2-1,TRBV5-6,TGTGCCAGCAGCTTAAGAATACGGAACTACAATGAGCAGTTCTTC,CASSLRIRNYNEQFF
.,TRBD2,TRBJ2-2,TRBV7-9,TGTGCCAGCAGCTTAGCGCTAACGGGAGGCGCGGCCGGGGAGCTGTTTTTT,CASSLALTGGAAGELFF
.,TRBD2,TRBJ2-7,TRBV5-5,TGTGCCACTACAAGGGAGGGCCTAGGGGAGCAGTACTTC,CATTREGLGEQYF
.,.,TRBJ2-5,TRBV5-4,TGTGCCAGCAGCCCCCAGAGTGGTAGATTACAAGAGACCCAGTACTTC,CASSPQSGRLQETQYF
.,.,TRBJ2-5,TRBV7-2,TGTGCCAGCAGCCCGGAGGGACGTTACGAAGAGACCCAGTACTTC,CASSPEGRYEETQYF
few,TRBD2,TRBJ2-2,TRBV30,TGTGCCTGGAAGTCGGGAGGGACCGGGGAGCTGTTTTTT,CAWKSGGTGELFF
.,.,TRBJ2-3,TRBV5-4,TGTGCCAGCAGCTTAGCGGATTTGGGCACAGATACGCAGTATTTT,CASSLADLGTDTQYF
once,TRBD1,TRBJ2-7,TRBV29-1,TGCAGCGTGAACAGGGGTTACGAGCAGTACTTC,CSVNRGYEQYF
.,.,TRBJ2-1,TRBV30,TGTGCCTGGAGTGTTTTTGGGCGCGAGCAGTTCTTC,CAWSVFGREQFF
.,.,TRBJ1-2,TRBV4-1,TGCGCCAGCAGCCAAGGTTCCGGGATAGGTGGCTACACCTTC,CASSQGSGIGGYTF
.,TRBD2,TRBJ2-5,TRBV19,TGTGCCAGTAGTCCGTGGGGACTAGCGGGGGGGCGAGAGACCCAGTACTTC,CASSPWGLAGGRETQYF
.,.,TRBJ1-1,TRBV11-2,TGTGCCAGCAGCTTAGGTCAGGGGAGCACTGAAGCTTTCTTT,CASSLGQGSTEAFF
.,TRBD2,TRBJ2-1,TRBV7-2,TGTGCCAGCAGCCAGGGGACTAGCGTGGTCAATGAGCAGTTCTTC,CASSQGTSVVNEQFF
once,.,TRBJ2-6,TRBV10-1,TGCGCCAGCAGTGAAGGGGGAACCCTCTCTGGGGCCAACGTCCTGACTTTC,CASSEGGTLSGANVLTF
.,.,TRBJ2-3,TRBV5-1,TGCGCCAGCAGCCTCACCTACACAGATACGCAGTATTTT,CASSLTYTDTQYF
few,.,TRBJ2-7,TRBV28,TGTGCCAGCAGTGGGGCCCGGACAGCCTACTACGAGCAGTACTTC,CASSGARTAYYEQYF
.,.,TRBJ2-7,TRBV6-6,TGTGCCAGCACCCCACAGGGTCAGGACGAGCAGTACTTC,CASTPQGQDEQYF
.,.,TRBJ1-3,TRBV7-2,TGTGCCAGCAGCCCGACAGGCCATTCTGGAAACACCATATATTTT,CASSPTGHSGNTIYF
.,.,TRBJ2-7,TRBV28,TGTGCCAGCAGTCCAGGCCAGGGTGAGACCTACGAGCAGTACTTC,CASSPGQGETYEQYF
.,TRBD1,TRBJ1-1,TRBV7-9,TGTGCCAGCAGCCCGCCGCGACAGGGGGCGAGCACTGAAGCTTTCTTT,CASSPPRQGASTEAFF